This section outlines one T cell receptor (beta chain) sequence together with its context. Its antigen is currently unknown. The V end lost 0 bases, the J end lost 2 bases, and 16 bases lay between the germline ends. CDR3 length: 16 amino acids. Germline V gene sequence: CDR1 DFQATT, CDR2 SNEGSKA (reference sequence). The sample belongs to a study of regulatory T cells in long-lasting Graves disease. General study points: New patients shared fewer public clonotypes (approximately 1,000) than persistent patients did (roughly 2,700). There were preferences for TRBV28, TRBJ1-2 and TRBJ2-5 in persistent disease.

Construction of the TCR beta libraries employed iRepertoire HTBI primers in conjunction with Arm-PCR of CDR3 regions. TCRdb itself ran the multiplex PCR reads through MiXCR, one entry per CDR3 protein. The repertoire holds roughly 610,000 distinct CDR3 sequences, with roughly a sixth as singletons. Time point reported: newly diagnosed GD, antithyroid drugs for less than 3 months. TCR sequences were obtained from RNA taken from PBMCs. These data also formed part of another study, on T cells in Graves' hyperthyroidism and ophthalmopathy.

The receptor was derived from a young man with Graves disease. This chain uses TRBV20-1 with TRBJ2-5; D not resolved. The sample here was peripheral blood mononuclear cells (PBMCs), taken at new diagnosis, from a patient treated with antithyroid drugs. The CDR3 DNA reads as TGCAGTGCTAGAGACCTATTTAGAGTGGGACAAGAGACCCAGTACTTC. Encoded protein: CSARDLFRVGQETQYF.